This T cell receptor (beta chain) was captured by sequencing in a study of CD8 T cells in Susac syndrome (dated by TCRdb to the late 2010s). With respect to the entire study: The study used repertoire sequencing to test whether antigen drove CD8+ T cell activation and differentiation in Susac syndrome.

What the research found in general, with its limitations: The number of individuals in the TCR sequencing and HLA analysis was acknowledged as relatively small.

This clonotype occurred once. The antigen it recognizes is unknown. Base quality data are lacking; no much larger clone is found one base away. A lone read gives weak evidence. RNA was extracted using the RNeasy kit, and about 0.5 to 1 microgram was reverse transcribed with random hexamers. TCR beta CDR3 regions were amplified with the immunoSEQ multiplex PCR assay covering 54 Vbeta and 13 Jbeta segments. Bias from PCR amplification was corrected by using a synthetic template baseline for primer optimization and for computational correction. Concerning the study's data processing: Reads were annotated to V, D and J genes according to IMGT and were analyzed with immunoSEQ Analyzer, with only productive sequences retained. Clonality was calculated as one minus the Shannon entropy normalized by log2 of the number of productive unique sequences. For each patient and control, public and private clones were evaluated among the 100 most prevalent clones. Susac-specific clones were defined as absent from healthy and MS cohorts, over a thousand published viral clones and other ImmuneACCESS disease sequences. TCRdb trimmed the raw reads at Q25, called clones with MiXCR and kept productive beta chains. Each entry merges the rows of one CDR3 protein and shows their most common DNA and genes. For this entry, the V and J calls and clone size follow TCRdb and not the study's own pipeline. Within this sample are 150,000 to 200,000 distinct CDR3 sequences, with 90% to 95% of them counted one time only. The ten largest clones add up to just over 0.13% of the sample.

High-throughput TCR beta sequencing profiled peripheral blood CD8+ and CD4+ T cells from healthy donors, Susac syndrome patients and multiple sclerosis patients. Healthy donors were age- and sex-matched controls. Bulk CD8+ and CD4+ T cells were purified by magnetic negative isolation, while CD8+ TEMRA cells were enriched using FACS. Blood was drawn into EDTA tubes, processed within 24 hours, and PBMCs were isolated by density gradient centrifugation. PBMCs destined for TCR sequencing were cryopreserved in liquid nitrogen and later thawed in a 37 °C water bath. A purity of at least 90% was achieved for sorted or isolated CD4+, CD8+ and CD8+ TEMRA cells. CDR1 and CDR2 (SGHNT, YYREEE) derive from the germline V gene (reference sequence). The junction shows trimming of 5 bases on V and 3 bases on J, plus 14 bases between the germline ends. The CDR3 runs 14 residues from the cysteine to the phenylalanine. Of all the DNA, just the CDR3 is kept, 42 bases in frame from base 1.

The specimen was CD4+ T cells from PBMCs. The receptor's source is a human donor in good health. The receptor chain draws on TRBV5-4 and TRBJ1-1; no D segment can be confidently identified. Read as DNA, the sequence is TGTGCCAGCAGGCCAGGCGTCAAGGACACTGAAGCTTTCTTT. Protein translation: CASRPGVKDTEAFF.